This entry describes one T cell receptor (beta chain). Its antigen specificity is not known. It has no much larger one-base neighbor in the sample; base qualities were not kept. Receptor libraries were prepared by the immunoSEQ multiplex PCR assay. A mixture of 60 forward primers for TCR Vbeta segments and 13 reverse primers for TCR Jbeta segments was used in the multiplex PCR. The CDR3 region of rearranged TCR beta genes was amplified from genomic DNA by a multiplex PCR assay. The amplified TCR beta libraries were sequenced on the Illumina HiSeq System as 87-base-pair reads. Concerning the study's data processing: In a later analysis, 70 million to 95 million unique TCR beta chains were counted across the roughly 610 repertoires, and roughly 11 million of these chains were shared by at least two donors. A nearest-neighbor algorithm error-corrected the raw reads and collapsed the reads into unique sequences, merging closely related sequences to remove PCR and sequencing errors. Alignment of CDR3 sequences to IMGT reference sequences was used to assign V, D and J gene segments. For a sequence to be retained, a match of at least six nucleotides to both a V gene segment and a J gene segment was required. Rearrangements were called productive when the CDR3 lacked stop codons and stayed in frame with V and J; all others were non-productive. Following IMGT convention, CDR3 was defined as the stretch from the second conserved V-encoded cysteine up to the conserved J-encoded phenylalanine. In an earlier analysis of around 570 of the donors, sequences lacking an unambiguous match to a single V gene segment were excluded. In an earlier analysis of about 590 of the donors, a V segment was called functional when productive rearrangements were above 56.7%, and segregating when the standard deviation between donors exceeded 5%. To diagnose cytomegalovirus status from the catalog of TCR beta chain sequences, a statistical classification framework was built. In a later analysis, V and J genes were assigned by comparing TCR nucleotide sequences against IMGT/GENE-DB human TR gene sequences. Using the TCRdist pipeline, a later analysis assigned CDR3 sequences along with most-parsimonious VDJ recombination scenarios. A later analysis defined each TCR beta chain by its CDR3 amino acid sequence plus V-gene family, and excluded reads lacking a unique V-gene family. As a way to deal with suspected cross-contamination and a sequencing artifact, a later analysis dropped 640 or so nucleotide sequences that were highly shared and had low generation probability. For each public chain, a later analysis derived a clonal expansion index from normalized ranks of inferred template counts within each repertoire. In a later analysis, generation probabilities were computed with a VDJ recombination model fitted to out-of-frame rearrangements, and the resulting probabilities were checked against IGoR. Hypergeometric tests were used in a later analysis to score TCR-TCR, TCR-HLA and TCR-CMV co-occurrence, with a repertoire-size bias correction applied to the TCR pairs. To estimate false discovery rates, a later analysis permuted the HLA or CMV assignments 20 times. In a later analysis, co-occurring TCRs were grouped with DBSCAN, and TCRdist sequence similarity was added when clustering was performed within HLA-allele-positive subsets. Repertoires with fewer than 30,000 or more than 120,000 public chains, plus five repertoires with anomalous nucleotide sharing, were excluded from co-occurrence clustering. This immuneACCESS table, as held by TCRdb, lists in-frame sequences with V and J called but not all clones. Of the missing ones, under half trace to an unresolved V gene in checked studies; the others have no known cause. D and trimming were read from the DNA, whereas the V and J calls and clone size are those reported in that table. This sample is represented by roughly 95,000 clones; approximately 85% of them were singletons. In total, the top ten clones hold about 3.7% of the sample.

The data belong to a study of cytomegalovirus exposure and HLA in healthy donors (TCRdb year 2017). Regarding the study in general: An earlier analysis of approximately 640 of the donors reported roughly 270 Gb of sequence data and 120 million or so unique TCR beta sequences from about 200 million T cells. Roughly 320 gigabases of sequencing data and 75 million to 85 million unique TCR sequences made up an early release that covered nearly 650 HLA-typed donors. Among the approximately 430 genotyped donors, 81% belonged to the genetic ancestry cluster associated with self-reported Caucasian donors. The aim of the study was to test whether cataloging public T cell receptors could identify signatures of past pathogen exposure. The T cell repertoires of 550 to 850 subjects were profiled by immunosequencing and related to cytomegalovirus serostatus. A separate validation cohort of 90 to 150 different subjects was used in addition to the 666-subject first cohort. High-throughput TCR immunosequencing, statistical association of individual TCRs with disease status, and machine learning were combined to predict cytomegalovirus infection status. A later analysis re-examined previously published TCR beta repertoires from 600 to 700 donors and added high-resolution HLA genotyping to investigate patterns of TCR occurrence. Rather than using new phenotypic data, the later analysis identified candidate immune exposures from TCR beta sequences and from how often those sequences occurred across donors. In an earlier analysis of about 590 of the donors, high-throughput TCR beta sequencing was used to judge whether each TCR beta V gene segment behaved as functional or pseudogenic. Donor age, sex, ethnicity and CMV serostatus were compiled alongside the repertoire data. A later genetic analysis used genome-wide SNP genotypes for about 60% of the roughly 670 donors, treating that subset as a discovery cohort. All discovery cohort repertoires had been generated using a single sequencing platform. HLA typing included class I and class II loci at four-digit resolution. The number of donors typed differed by locus, with about 629-640 for A, B, C, DRB1 and DQB1, around 520 for DQA1, approximately 570 for DPA1, and 400 to 490 for DPB1. Roughly 5 DR-DQ haplotypes were handled as single units for association and clustering because linkage in the cohort was strong. Across 300 to 400 genotyped donors of the cohort, an average of 235,054 unique TCR beta nucleotide sequences per donor were sequenced, and roughly a sixth of those sequences were non-productive.

What the study reported, not specific to this receptor: The study gave a list of under 200 TCR beta chains associated with cytomegalovirus. Strong co-occurrence of HLA alleles, especially DR and DQ, made assigning TCR associations to individual alleles difficult. In an earlier analysis of roughly 560 of the donors, most TCR beta V segments were observed in productive rearrangements about 87% or about 30% of the time, broadly matching IMGT annotations. A later analysis found that most CMV-associated TCR beta chains appeared HLA-restricted, with HLA associations seemingly driven largely by CMV exposure. A later genetic analysis reported fewer N-insertions in productive TCRs among donors in an Asian-associated ancestry cluster than the roughly 690-donor mean. Linkage disequilibrium might explain the correlated functional status among segregating V segments, but an unknown experimental factor could not be excluded. Across donors, most TCR sequences were observed very rarely, whereas some public TCRs were present in many individuals. The earlier analysis of some 560 of the donors excluded some 15 rarely observed V segments, including chromosome 9 orphons, because counts were too low. A later analysis found that HLA-associated TCR beta chains were more clonally expanded and had lower generation probabilities than equally common non-associated chains. The sequencing pipeline was judged likely to have produced a cluster of highly shared sequence variants as a technical artifact. At a false discovery rate of 0.05, a later analysis linked about 16,000 TCR beta sequences to specific HLA alleles. The only immune exposure information available for the cohort was CMV serostatus. The classifier was reported to diagnose cytomegalovirus status with high specificity and sensitivity in both the original cohort and the validation cohort. Roughly uniform sequencing depth across donors was assumed in presence/absence analyses, although this assumption may not hold. Only TCR beta chains were sequenced in this cohort, and the absence of alpha or paired-chain data limited detectable features. The authors suggested that the approach could potentially be generalized to other disease states and immunological phenotypes. A further reported finding was that TCR beta sequences accurately predicted the HLA-A and HLA-B alleles for most subjects in the first cohort. In vitro tests confirmed that a few of the cytomegalovirus-associated TCR beta chains recognize cytomegalovirus antigens. In a later analysis, several top co-occurrence clusters were reported to appear linked to parvovirus B19, influenza, CMV and Epstein-Barr virus. A later genetic analysis associated a missense DCLRE1C variant with V-gene and J-gene trimming of TCR beta chains, and an independent cohort replicated the association. The 87-base-pair reads could not distinguish some IMGT-functional V segments, including TRBV6-2 and TRBV6-3, so those segments were excluded. Because HLA typing was missing for some donors at each locus, association tests included only the typed subset. According to a later analysis, TCR association rates differed among HLA loci, with DRB1 alleles showing the most associated TCRs and HLA-C alleles showing the fewest.

The cohort comprised approximately 700 healthy bone marrow donors. At the time of sampling, all cohort members were nominally healthy, though unrecorded immune exposures were likely present. The donor tested CMV seropositive and was one of the 289 seropositive cohort members. A peripheral blood sample was provided by each donor, and peripheral blood mononuclear cells were used for TCR beta sequencing. Genomic DNA extraction from the blood cell samples was performed with the Qiagen DNeasy Blood Extraction Kit. Based on the germline V gene, the CDR1 and CDR2 sequences are MNHEY and SVGAGI. V ends up 0 bases short and J 5 bases short, with an unmatched junction base count of 3. The CDR3 holds 15 amino acids from the cysteine to the phenylalanine. This entry keeps only the CDR3 DNA: 45 bases, framed from base 1.

The source is a man aged 25-45 years in good health and CMV-seropositive. The chain joins TRBV6-5 to TRBJ2-5, with 10 bases aligning to TRBD1. The sequencing sample was made of PBMCs. The DNA reads TGTGCCAGCAGTTACTCGAGGACAGGGGGGGAGACCCAGTACTTC. This yields the protein CASSYSRTGGETQYF.